The rows below give T cell receptor beta chains drawn from one sample of a study of graft-versus-host responses after intestinal transplantation. Using immunoSEQ multiplex PCR, the repertoire was profiled, and TCRdb retains in-frame clones only, with some absent. Among about 50,000 clones, 85% to 95% were seen once, and the ten largest hold more than 2%. What these receptors recognize is not known. The sample was unstimulated CD4+ T cells sorted from spleen or lymph node cells, taken before transplant. Receptor source: a human donor who was the organ donor for an intestinal transplant. The CDR3 runs from the conserved cysteine through the conserved F or W. The D gene is left open where the match is weak. The listing skips clone size in some rows; elsewhere it reads once, few, many or a size class.

clone_size: NA
j_call: TRBJ2-3
d_call: NA
v_call: TRBV5-1
cdr3_aa: CASSSRRGEDRDTQYF
cdr3_nt: TGCGCCAGCAGCTCGAGGAGGGGAGAGGATAGAGATACGCAGTATTTT

clone_size: once
j_call: TRBJ2-3
d_call: TRBD2
v_call: TRBV7-3
cdr3_aa: CASSSEAGGPSLDTQYF
cdr3_nt: TGTGCCAGCAGCTCCGAGGCGGGAGGGCCGTCATTAGATACGCAGTATTTT

clone_size: NA
j_call: TRBJ2-5
d_call: TRBD2
v_call: TRBV28
cdr3_aa: CASSSRILAGYQETQYF
cdr3_nt: TGTGCCAGCAGTTCCCGAATACTAGCGGGGTACCAAGAGACCCAGTACTTC

clone_size: NA
j_call: TRBJ2-7
d_call: NA
v_call: TRBV9
cdr3_aa: CASSHSGPREQYF
cdr3_nt: TGTGCCAGCAGCCATTCAGGCCCCAGGGAGCAGTACTTC

clone_size: NA
j_call: TRBJ2-5
d_call: NA
v_call: TRBV11-2
cdr3_aa: CASSLASGGTRETQYF
cdr3_nt: TGTGCCAGCAGCTTAGCCTCCGGAGGGACAAGGGAGACCCAGTACTTC

clone_size: NA
j_call: TRBJ1-2
d_call: NA
v_call: TRBV6-1
cdr3_aa: CASSDGFYGYTF
cdr3_nt: TGTGCCAGCAGTGACGGCTTCTATGGCTACACCTTC

clone_size: many
j_call: TRBJ2-6
d_call: NA
v_call: TRBV6-5
cdr3_aa: CASSYSLRGGANVLTF
cdr3_nt: TGTGCCAGCAGTTACTCGCTTAGGGGGGGGGCCAACGTCCTGACTTTC

clone_size: few
j_call: TRBJ2-6
d_call: TRBD2
v_call: TRBV5-6
cdr3_aa: CASSSLGGAGANVLTF
cdr3_nt: TGTGCCAGCAGCTCACTTGGGGGGGCTGGGGCCAACGTCCTGACTTTC

clone_size: few
j_call: TRBJ2-2
d_call: NA
v_call: TRBV19
cdr3_aa: CASSTQGAGELFF
cdr3_nt: TGTGCCAGTAGTACCCAGGGAGCCGGGGAGCTGTTTTTT

clone_size: NA
j_call: TRBJ1-2
d_call: NA
v_call: TRBV18
cdr3_aa: CASSQTEGGGLYGYTF
cdr3_nt: TGTGCCAGCTCACAGACCGAAGGAGGGGGTCTCTATGGCTACACCTTC

clone_size: NA
j_call: TRBJ2-7
d_call: TRBD2
v_call: TRBV28
cdr3_aa: CASSVTLWGLATYEQYF
cdr3_nt: TGTGCCAGCAGCGTTACTCTATGGGGACTAGCTACCTACGAGCAGTACTTC

clone_size: NA
j_call: TRBJ2-3
d_call: TRBD2
v_call: TRBV9
cdr3_aa: CASSGTSADTQYF
cdr3_nt: TGTGCCAGCAGCGGGACTAGCGCAGATACGCAGTATTTT

clone_size: NA
j_call: TRBJ2-7
d_call: NA
v_call: TRBV4-1
cdr3_aa: CASSRLFVGGSGSVSYEQYF
cdr3_nt: TGCGCCAGCAGCCGACTCTTCGTTGGGGGCAGTGGGTCTGTGTCCTACGAGCAGTACTTC

clone_size: NA
j_call: TRBJ2-7
d_call: NA
v_call: TRBV5-4
cdr3_aa: CASSLGRDYEQYF
cdr3_nt: TGTGCCAGCAGCTTGGGGAGGGACTACGAGCAGTACTTC

clone_size: NA
j_call: TRBJ2-1
d_call: NA
v_call: TRBV27
cdr3_aa: CASSFEYNEQFF
cdr3_nt: TGTGCCAGCAGTTTCGAGTACAATGAGCAGTTCTTC

clone_size: NA
j_call: TRBJ2-5
d_call: NA
v_call: TRBV5-4
cdr3_aa: CASSEPGRETQYF
cdr3_nt: TGTGCCAGCAGCGAACCGGGTAGAGAGACCCAGTACTTC

clone_size: NA
j_call: TRBJ2-7
d_call: TRBD2
v_call: TRBV10-3
cdr3_aa: CAISGAREGRDEQYF
cdr3_nt: TGTGCCATCAGTGGGGCGCGGGAGGGCCGGGACGAGCAGTACTTC

clone_size: NA
j_call: TRBJ1-3
d_call: TRBD1
v_call: TRBV5-1
cdr3_aa: CASSTGTGRNTIYF
cdr3_nt: TGCGCCAGCAGCACCGGGACAGGGAGGAACACCATATATTTT

clone_size: NA
j_call: TRBJ2-3
d_call: NA
v_call: TRBV7-9
cdr3_aa: CASSLSSADTQYF
cdr3_nt: TGTGCCAGCAGCTTAAGTTCGGCAGATACGCAGTATTTT

clone_size: NA
j_call: TRBJ2-7
d_call: TRBD1
v_call: TRBV7-9
cdr3_aa: CASSLAPGGGYEQYF
cdr3_nt: TGTGCCAGCAGCTTAGCACCAGGGGGCGGGTACGAGCAGTACTTC

clone_size: NA
j_call: TRBJ2-2
d_call: NA
v_call: TRBV7-3
cdr3_aa: CASSYSGARRTGELFF
cdr3_nt: TGTGCCAGCAGCTACTCAGGGGCGCGGAGGACCGGGGAGCTGTTTTTT

clone_size: NA
j_call: TRBJ2-1
d_call: NA
v_call: TRBV27
cdr3_aa: CASSSQRGLYNEQFF
cdr3_nt: TGTGCCAGCAGTTCGCAAAGGGGCCTCTACAATGAGCAGTTCTTC

clone_size: NA
j_call: TRBJ2-2
d_call: NA
v_call: TRBV5-1
cdr3_aa: CASSLDGTGGELFF
cdr3_nt: TGCGCCAGCAGCTTGGACGGAACCGGCGGGGAGCTGTTTTTT

clone_size: once
j_call: TRBJ2-5
d_call: TRBD1
v_call: TRBV19
cdr3_aa: CASSTQGQGLMTQYF
cdr3_nt: TGTGCCAGTAGTACCCAGGGACAGGGGTTGATGACCCAGTACTTC

clone_size: NA
j_call: TRBJ1-2
d_call: NA
v_call: TRBV2
cdr3_aa: CASSGQSNYGYTF
cdr3_nt: TGTGCCAGCAGCGGACAGAGTAACTATGGCTACACCTTC

clone_size: NA
j_call: TRBJ2-7
d_call: NA
v_call: TRBV28
cdr3_aa: CASSLIGGGSYEQYF
cdr3_nt: TGTGCCAGCAGCTTAATTGGAGGTGGCTCCTACGAGCAGTACTTC

clone_size: NA
j_call: TRBJ1-1
d_call: NA
v_call: TRBV10-3
cdr3_aa: CAIRGLNTEAFF
cdr3_nt: TGTGCCATCAGGGGGCTGAACACTGAAGCTTTCTTT

clone_size: NA
j_call: TRBJ2-7
d_call: TRBD2
v_call: TRBV18
cdr3_aa: CASSHGLAGEIYEQYF
cdr3_nt: TGTGCCAGCTCACATGGACTAGCGGGAGAGATCTACGAGCAGTACTTC